The entry below gives a single TCR beta chain sequence along with its context. Its cognate antigen is unknown. The CDR3 length is 15 residues. V was pared by 3 bases and J by 5 bases, with 14 bases between. Germline V lookup: CDR1 SGHDT, CDR2 YYEEEE. Subsets obtained from CD4+ cells comprised CD45RA+ naive and CD45RA-negative memory cells. These data come from a study of shared clonotypes between healthy human individuals. Study-wide results and limits: Naive CD4 clonotypes overlapped across a handful of donors at 4.5% to 5.5%. Researchers sampled only blood; tissue repertoires likely differ.

Deep-level assay runs were performed. Sequenced by immunoSEQ multiplex PCR; TCRdb stores in-frame clones only, minus some. The table has hundreds of thousands of clones, around 78% seen once. Sample: memory CD4+ T cells sorted from blood. Described subset: CD45RA-negative fraction. This chain connects TRBV5-6 to TRBJ2-2; a possible D gene is TRBD2 (6 bases). The receptor's source is a woman in her 30s in good health. The CDR3 bases are TGTGCCAGCAGCTCGTCGGGGGAACGAACCGGGGAGCTGTTTTTT. Its protein is CASSSSGERTGELFF. The variable domain in full, with the rest retrieved from reference TRBV5-6 and TRBJ2-2, is DAGVTQSPTHLIKTRGQQVTLRCSPKSGHDTVSWYQQALGQGPQFIFQYYEEEERQRGNFPDRFSGHQFPNYSSELNVNALLLGDSALYLCASSSSGERTGELFFGEGSRLTVL.